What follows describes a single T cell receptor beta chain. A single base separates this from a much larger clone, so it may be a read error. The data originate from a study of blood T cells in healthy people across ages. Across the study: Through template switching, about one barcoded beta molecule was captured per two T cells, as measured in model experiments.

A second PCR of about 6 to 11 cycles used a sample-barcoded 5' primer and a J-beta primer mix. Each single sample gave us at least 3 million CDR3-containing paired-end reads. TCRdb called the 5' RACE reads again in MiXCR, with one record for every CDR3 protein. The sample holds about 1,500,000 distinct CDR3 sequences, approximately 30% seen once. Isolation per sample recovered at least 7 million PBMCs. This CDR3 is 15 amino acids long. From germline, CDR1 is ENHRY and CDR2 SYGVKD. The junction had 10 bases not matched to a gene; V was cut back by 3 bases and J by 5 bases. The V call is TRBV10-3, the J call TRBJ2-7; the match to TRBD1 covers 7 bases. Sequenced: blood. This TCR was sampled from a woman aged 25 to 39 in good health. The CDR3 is CAISDAGTESNEQYF. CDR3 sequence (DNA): TGTGCCATCAGTGACGCCGGGACAGAATCCAACGAGCAGTACTTC.